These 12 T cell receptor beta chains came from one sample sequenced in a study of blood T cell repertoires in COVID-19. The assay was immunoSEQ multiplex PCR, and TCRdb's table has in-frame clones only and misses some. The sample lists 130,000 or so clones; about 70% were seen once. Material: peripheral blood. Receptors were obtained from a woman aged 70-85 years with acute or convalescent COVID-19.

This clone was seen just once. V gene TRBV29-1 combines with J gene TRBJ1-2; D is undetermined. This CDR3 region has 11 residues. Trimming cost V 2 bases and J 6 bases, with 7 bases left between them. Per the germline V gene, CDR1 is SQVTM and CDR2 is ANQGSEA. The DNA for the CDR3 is TGCAGCGTTGAAACGCGTCATGGCTACACCTTC. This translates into CSVETRHGYTF.

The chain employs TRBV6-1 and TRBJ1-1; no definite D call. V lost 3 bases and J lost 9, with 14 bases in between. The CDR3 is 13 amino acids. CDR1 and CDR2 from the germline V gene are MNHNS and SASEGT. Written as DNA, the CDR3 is TGTGCCAGCAGTGACGAGGGTTGGCATAAAGCTTTCTTT. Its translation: CASSDEGWHKAFF.

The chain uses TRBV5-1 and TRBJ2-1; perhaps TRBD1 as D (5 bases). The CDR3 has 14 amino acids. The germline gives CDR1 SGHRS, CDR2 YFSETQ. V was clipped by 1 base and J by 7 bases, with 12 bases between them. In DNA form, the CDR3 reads TGCGCCAGCAGCTTGACAGGTTGGGCTAATGAGCAGTTCTTC. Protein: CASSLTGWANEQFF.

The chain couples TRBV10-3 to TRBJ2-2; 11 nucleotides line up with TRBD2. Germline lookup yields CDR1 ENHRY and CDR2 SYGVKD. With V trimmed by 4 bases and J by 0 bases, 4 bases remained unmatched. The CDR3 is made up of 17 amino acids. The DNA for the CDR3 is TGTGCCATCAGTGGGGCTAGCGGGAGGTCGAACACCGGGGAGCTGTTTTTT. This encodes CAISGASGRSNTGELFF.

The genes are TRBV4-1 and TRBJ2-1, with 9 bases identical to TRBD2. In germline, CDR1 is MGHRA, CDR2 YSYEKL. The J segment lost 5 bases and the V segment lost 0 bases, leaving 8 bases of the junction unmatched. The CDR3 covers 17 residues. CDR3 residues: CASSQDLASGIDNEQFF. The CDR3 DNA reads TGCGCCAGCAGCCAAGATCTCGCTAGCGGGATAGACAATGAGCAGTTCTTC.

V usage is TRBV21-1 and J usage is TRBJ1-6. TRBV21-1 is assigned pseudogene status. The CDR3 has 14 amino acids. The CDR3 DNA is TGTGCCAGCAGCACCACGGGGAAGGTTTCACCCCTCCACTTT. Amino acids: CASSTTGKVSPLHF.

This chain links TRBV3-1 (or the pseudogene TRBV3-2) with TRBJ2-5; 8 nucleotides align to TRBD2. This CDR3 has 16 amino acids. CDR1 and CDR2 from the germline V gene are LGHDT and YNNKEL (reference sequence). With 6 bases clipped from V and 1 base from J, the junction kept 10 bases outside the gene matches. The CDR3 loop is CASRLVGGGIQETQYF. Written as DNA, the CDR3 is TGTGCCAGCAGACTGGTCGGCGGGGGGATCCAAGAGACCCAGTACTTC.

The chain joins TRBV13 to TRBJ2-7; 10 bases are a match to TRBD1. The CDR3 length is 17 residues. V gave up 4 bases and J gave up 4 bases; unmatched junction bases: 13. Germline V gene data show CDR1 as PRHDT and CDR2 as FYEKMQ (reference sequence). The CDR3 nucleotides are TGTGCCAGCAGCTCTAAACCGGCCGGGACAGGGGTGTACGAGCAGTACTTC. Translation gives CASSSKPAGTGVYEQYF.

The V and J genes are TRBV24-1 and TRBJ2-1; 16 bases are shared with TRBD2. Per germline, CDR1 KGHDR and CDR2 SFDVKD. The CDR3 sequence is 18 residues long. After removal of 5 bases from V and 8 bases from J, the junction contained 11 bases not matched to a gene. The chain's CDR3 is CATSGRTGTSGGADEQFF. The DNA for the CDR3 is TGTGCCACCAGTGGTCGGACCGGGACTAGCGGGGGGGCCGATGAGCAGTTCTTC.

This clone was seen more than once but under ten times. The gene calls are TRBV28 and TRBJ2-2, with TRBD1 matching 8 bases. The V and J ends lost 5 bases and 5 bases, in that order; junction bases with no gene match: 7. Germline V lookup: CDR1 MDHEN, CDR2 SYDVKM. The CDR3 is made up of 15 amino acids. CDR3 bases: TGTGCCAGCAGTCCCGGGACAGGAAGGACCGGGGAGCTGTTTTTT. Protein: CASSPGTGRTGELFF.

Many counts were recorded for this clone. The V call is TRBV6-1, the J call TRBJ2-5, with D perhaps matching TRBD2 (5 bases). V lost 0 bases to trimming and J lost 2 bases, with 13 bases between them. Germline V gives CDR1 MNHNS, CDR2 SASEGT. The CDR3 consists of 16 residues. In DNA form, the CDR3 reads TGTGCCAGCAGTGAAGCTTGGCGGAGGAGTCAAGAGACCCAGTACTTC. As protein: CASSEAWRRSQETQYF.

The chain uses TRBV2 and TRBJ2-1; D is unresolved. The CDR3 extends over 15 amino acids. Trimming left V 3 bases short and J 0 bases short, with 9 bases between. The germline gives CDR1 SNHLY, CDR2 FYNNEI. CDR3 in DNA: TGTGCCAGCAGTGATACTCCAATCTCCTACAATGAGCAGTTCTTC. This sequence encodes CASSDTPISYNEQFF. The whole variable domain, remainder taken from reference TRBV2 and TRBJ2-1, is EPEVTQTPSHQVTQMGQEVILRCVPISNHLYFYWYRQILGQKVEFLVSFYNNEISEKSEIFDDQFSVERPDGSNFTLKIRSTKLEDSAMYFCASSDTPISYNEQFFGPGTRLTVL.